These T cell receptor beta chains were read from a single sample in a study of shared clonotypes between healthy human individuals. Some clones are missing from TCRdb's copy, which holds only in-frame ones; the method was immunoSEQ multiplex PCR. The sample contains more than 1 million clones, roughly 74% of which appear only once. Material: memory CD4+ T cells from PBMCs. Receptor source: a man aged 18 to 29 in good health. Some clones in this sample may be carry-over from other donors' samples. Both conserved end residues are part of each CDR3.

J gene: TRBJ1-2; V gene: TRBV28; CDR3 protein: CASSLSGGQRYGYTF
J gene: TRBJ2-5; V gene: TRBV4-2; CDR3 protein: CASSQELAGETQYF
J gene: TRBJ1-2; V gene: TRBV7-3; CDR3 protein: CASSLRAEANYGYTF
J gene: TRBJ2-7; V gene: TRBV5-1; CDR3 protein: CASSLAPGESYEQYF
J gene: TRBJ2-2; V gene: TRBV12-5; CDR3 protein: CASGLGLAGYTGELFF
J gene: TRBJ2-5; V gene: TRBV9; CDR3 protein: CASGPGLTLPETQYF
J gene: TRBJ2-7; V gene: TRBV10-1; CDR3 protein: CASSGIRDRVYEQYF
J gene: TRBJ2-7; V gene: TRBV11-2; CDR3 protein: CASSLSSQGSYEQYF
J gene: TRBJ2-7; V gene: TRBV7-2; CDR3 protein: CASSFQGTYEQYF
J gene: TRBJ2-7; V gene: TRBV5-1; CDR3 protein: CASSLDVAGGLYEQYF
J gene: TRBJ2-7; V gene: TRBV4-2; CDR3 protein: CASSQDMMGSGEQYF
J gene: TRBJ1-4; V gene: TRBV4-2; CDR3 protein: CASSPKYDTTGEKLFF
J gene: TRBJ1-2; V gene: TRBV5-1; CDR3 protein: CASSLAFGPNYGYTF
J gene: TRBJ1-1; V gene: TRBV28; CDR3 protein: CASSLKRAKANTEAFF
J gene: TRBJ1-2; V gene: TRBV30; CDR3 protein: CAWSVSSGGYTF
J gene: TRBJ2-7; V gene: TRBV5-6; CDR3 protein: CASSLRVGTYEQYF
J gene: TRBJ2-7; V gene: TRBV5-1; CDR3 protein: CASSLGASISYEQYF
J gene: TRBJ1-2; V gene: TRBV6-1; CDR3 protein: CASSEGPYGYTF
J gene: TRBJ1-3; V gene: TRBV15; CDR3 protein: CATSRGIDRGSGNTIYF
J gene: TRBJ2-1; V gene: TRBV2; CDR3 protein: CASSEEVAGANEQFF
J gene: TRBJ2-3; V gene: TRBV4-1; CDR3 protein: CASSHAGVSTDTQYF
J gene: TRBJ2-3; V gene: TRBV5-1; CDR3 protein: CASSLGLAEFTDTQYF
J gene: TRBJ1-2; V gene: TRBV5-1; CDR3 protein: CASSKGDPYGYTF
J gene: TRBJ1-2; V gene: TRBV29-1; CDR3 protein: CSVDVGGYGYTF
J gene: TRBJ2-3; V gene: TRBV27; CDR3 protein: CASGVGVGDTQYF
J gene: TRBJ2-6; V gene: TRBV5-4; CDR3 protein: CASSPGGLGSGANVLTF
J gene: TRBJ2-2; V gene: TRBV15; CDR3 protein: CATSRRGWTGELFF
J gene: TRBJ2-5; V gene: TRBV7-2; CDR3 protein: CASQNRYQETQYF
J gene: TRBJ2-2; V gene: TRBV2; CDR3 protein: CASRLLAAGELFF
J gene: TRBJ2-2; V gene: TRBV5-1; CDR3 protein: CASSLARADTGELFF
J gene: TRBJ2-5; V gene: TRBV4-3; CDR3 protein: CASSQEPGKTQYF
J gene: TRBJ2-7; V gene: TRBV4-3; CDR3 protein: CASSQEAWGLAGDHEQYF
J gene: TRBJ2-1; V gene: TRBV19; CDR3 protein: CASSIVGDREQFF
J gene: TRBJ2-3; V gene: TRBV5-1; CDR3 protein: CASREGTFGGTDTQYF
J gene: TRBJ2-1; V gene: TRBV9; CDR3 protein: CASSVSSGSYEQFF
J gene: TRBJ2-3; V gene: TRBV2; CDR3 protein: CASVTSGLLTDTQYF
J gene: TRBJ2-7; V gene: TRBV7-9; CDR3 protein: CASSWSGFPYEQYF
J gene: TRBJ1-6; V gene: TRBV5-1; CDR3 protein: CASSPGPTGSRNSPLHF
J gene: TRBJ1-5; V gene: TRBV6-5; CDR3 protein: CASSTGAFNQPQHF
J gene: TRBJ1-4; V gene: TRBV6-5; CDR3 protein: CASSQQGGIGKLFF
J gene: TRBJ2-1; V gene: TRBV6-1; CDR3 protein: CASSEAGLAGAGQFF
J gene: TRBJ2-1; V gene: TRBV27; CDR3 protein: CASRFRTAEVNEQFF
J gene: TRBJ1-1; V gene: TRBV28; CDR3 protein: CASSPGTDWNTEAFF
J gene: TRBJ1-1; V gene: TRBV29-1; CDR3 protein: CSVCGGGAGNTEAFF
J gene: TRBJ2-5; V gene: TRBV2; CDR3 protein: CASSRTRQTQETQYF